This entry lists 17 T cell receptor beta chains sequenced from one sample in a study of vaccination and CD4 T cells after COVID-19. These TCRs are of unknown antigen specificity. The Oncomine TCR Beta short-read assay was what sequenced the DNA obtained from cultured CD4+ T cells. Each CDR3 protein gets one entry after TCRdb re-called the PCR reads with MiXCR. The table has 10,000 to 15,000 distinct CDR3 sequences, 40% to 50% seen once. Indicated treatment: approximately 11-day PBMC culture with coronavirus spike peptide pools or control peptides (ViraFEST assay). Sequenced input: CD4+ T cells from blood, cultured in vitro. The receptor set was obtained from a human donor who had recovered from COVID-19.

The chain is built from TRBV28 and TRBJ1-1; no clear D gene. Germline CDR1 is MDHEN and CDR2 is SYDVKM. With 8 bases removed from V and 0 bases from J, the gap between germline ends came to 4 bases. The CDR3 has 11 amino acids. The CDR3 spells CASELNTEAFF. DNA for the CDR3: TGTGCCAGCGAGTTGAACACTGAAGCTTTCTTT.

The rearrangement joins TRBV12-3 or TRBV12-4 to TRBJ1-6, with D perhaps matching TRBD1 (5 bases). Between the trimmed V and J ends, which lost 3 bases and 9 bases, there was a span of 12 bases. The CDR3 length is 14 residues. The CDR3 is CASSLGRAGSPLHF. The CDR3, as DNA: TGTGCCAGCAGTTTGGGCAGGGCAGGTTCACCCCTCCACTTT.

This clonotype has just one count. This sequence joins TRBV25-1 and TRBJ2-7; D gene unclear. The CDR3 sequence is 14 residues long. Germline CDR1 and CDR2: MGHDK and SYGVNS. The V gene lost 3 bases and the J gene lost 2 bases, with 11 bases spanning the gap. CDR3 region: CASSDPVTTYEQYF. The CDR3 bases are TGTGCCAGCAGTGACCCCGTCACCACCTACGAGCAGTACTTC.

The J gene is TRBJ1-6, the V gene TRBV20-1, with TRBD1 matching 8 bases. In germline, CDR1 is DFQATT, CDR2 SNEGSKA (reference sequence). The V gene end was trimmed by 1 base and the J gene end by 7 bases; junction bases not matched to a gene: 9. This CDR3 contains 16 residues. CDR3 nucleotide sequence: TGCAGTGCTAGAGCGCTAACAGGGGGTCCAAATTCACCCCTCCACTTT. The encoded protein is CSARALTGGPNSPLHF.

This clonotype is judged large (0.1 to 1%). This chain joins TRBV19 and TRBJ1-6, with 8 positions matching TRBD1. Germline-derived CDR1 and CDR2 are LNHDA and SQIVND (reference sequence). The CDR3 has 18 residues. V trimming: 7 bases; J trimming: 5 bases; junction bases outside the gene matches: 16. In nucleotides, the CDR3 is TGTGCCAGTAAGGGCCAGGGGGCCGCTATTCGGAATAATTCACCCCTCCACTTT. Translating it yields CASKGQGAAIRNNSPLHF.

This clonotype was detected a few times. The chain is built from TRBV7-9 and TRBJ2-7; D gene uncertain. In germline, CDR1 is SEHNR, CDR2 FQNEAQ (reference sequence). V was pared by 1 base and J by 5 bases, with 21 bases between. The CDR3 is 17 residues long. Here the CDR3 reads CASSLERTGLLRNEQYF. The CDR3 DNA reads TGTGCCAGCAGCTTAGAGCGCACCGGGTTGCTCAGGAACGAGCAGTACTTC.

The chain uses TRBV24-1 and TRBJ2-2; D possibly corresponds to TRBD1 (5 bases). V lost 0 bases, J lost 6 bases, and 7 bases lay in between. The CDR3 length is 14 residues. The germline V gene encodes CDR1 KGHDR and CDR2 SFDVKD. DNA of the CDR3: TGTGCCACCAGTGATTTGCCAGGGTCCGGGGAGCTGTTTTTT. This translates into CATSDLPGSGELFF.

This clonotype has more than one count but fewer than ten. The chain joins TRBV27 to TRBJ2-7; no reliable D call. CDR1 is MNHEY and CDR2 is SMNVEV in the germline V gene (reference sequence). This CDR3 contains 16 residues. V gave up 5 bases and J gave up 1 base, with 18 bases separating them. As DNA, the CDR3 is TGTGCCAGCAGTGCCATCTCATTGACGGATTCCTACGAGCAGTACTTC. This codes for CASSAISLTDSYEQYF.

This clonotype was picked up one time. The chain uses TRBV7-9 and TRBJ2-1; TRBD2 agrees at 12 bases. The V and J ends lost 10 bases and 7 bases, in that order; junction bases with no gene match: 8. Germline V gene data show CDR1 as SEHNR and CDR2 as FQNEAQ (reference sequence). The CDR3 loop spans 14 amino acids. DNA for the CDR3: TGTGCCACAACCTGGACTAGCGGGATGAATGAGCAGTTCTTC. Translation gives CATTWTSGMNEQFF.

CDR3 DNA sequence: TGCAGTGCTAGAGGGGAGTTAGCGGGAGGGCCCTCGTATGAGCAGTACTTC. Translating it yields CSARGELAGGPSYEQYF. This chain connects TRBV20-1 to TRBJ2-7; 11 nucleotides align to TRBD2. CDR1 and CDR2 from the germline V gene are DFQATT and SNEGSKA (reference sequence). The CDR3 has 17 residues. Trimming took 1 base from V and 7 from J; bases not matched to a gene: 15.

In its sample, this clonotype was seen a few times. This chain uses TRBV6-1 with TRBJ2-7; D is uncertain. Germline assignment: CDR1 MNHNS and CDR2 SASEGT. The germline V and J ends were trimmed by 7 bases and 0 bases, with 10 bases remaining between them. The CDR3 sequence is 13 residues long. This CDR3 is CASKILSSYEQYF. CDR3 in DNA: TGTGCCAGCAAGATACTGAGCTCCTACGAGCAGTACTTC.

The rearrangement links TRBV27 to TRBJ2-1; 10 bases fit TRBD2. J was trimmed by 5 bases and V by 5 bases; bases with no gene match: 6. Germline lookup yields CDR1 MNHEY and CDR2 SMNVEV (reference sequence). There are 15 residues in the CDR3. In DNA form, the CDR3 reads TGTGCCAGCAGTGGAAAGCGGGAGGGGCACAATGAGCAGTTCTTC. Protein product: CASSGKREGHNEQFF.

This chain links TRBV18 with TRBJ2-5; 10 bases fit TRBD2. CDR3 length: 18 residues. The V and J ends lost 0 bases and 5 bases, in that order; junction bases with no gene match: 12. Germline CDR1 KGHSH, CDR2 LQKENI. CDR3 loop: CASSPPIGSGGALETQYF. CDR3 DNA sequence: TGTGCCAGCTCACCACCGATAGGAAGCGGGGGGGCCCTTGAGACCCAGTACTTC.

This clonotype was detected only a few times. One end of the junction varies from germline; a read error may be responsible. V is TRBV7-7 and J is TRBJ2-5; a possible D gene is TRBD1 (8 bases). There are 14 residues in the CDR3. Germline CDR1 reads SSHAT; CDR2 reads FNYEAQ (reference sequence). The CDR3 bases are TGTGCTAGCAGCTTATACAGGGGGGGAGAGACCCAGTACTTC. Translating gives CASSLYRGGETQYF.

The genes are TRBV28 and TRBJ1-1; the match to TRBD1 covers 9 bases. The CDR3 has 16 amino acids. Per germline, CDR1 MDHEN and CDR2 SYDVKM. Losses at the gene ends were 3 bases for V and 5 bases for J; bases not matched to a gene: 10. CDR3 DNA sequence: TGTGCCAGCAGTTTCAAACAGGGGGCAGTGTCAACTGAAGCTTTCTTT. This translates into CASSFKQGAVSTEAFF.

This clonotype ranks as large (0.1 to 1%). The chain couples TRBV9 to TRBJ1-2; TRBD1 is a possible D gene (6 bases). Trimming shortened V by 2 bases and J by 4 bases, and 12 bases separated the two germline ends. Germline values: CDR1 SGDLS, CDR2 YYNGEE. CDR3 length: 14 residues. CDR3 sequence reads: CASSVAGAGYGYTF. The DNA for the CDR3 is TGTGCCAGCAGCGTCGCGGGGGCGGGCTATGGCTACACCTTC. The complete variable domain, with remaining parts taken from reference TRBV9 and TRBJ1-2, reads DSGVTQTPKHLITATGQRVTLRCSPRSGDLSVYWYQQSLDQGLQFLIQYYNGEERAKGNILERFSAQQFPDLHSELNLSSLELGDSALYFCASSVAGAGYGYTFGSGTRLTVV.

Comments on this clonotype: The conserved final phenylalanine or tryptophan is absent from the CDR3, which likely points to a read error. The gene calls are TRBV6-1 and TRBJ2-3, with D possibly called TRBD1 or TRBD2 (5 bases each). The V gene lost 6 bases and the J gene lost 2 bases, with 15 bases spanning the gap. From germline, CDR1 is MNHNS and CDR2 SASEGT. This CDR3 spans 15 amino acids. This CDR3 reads CASSGDGRITDTQYL. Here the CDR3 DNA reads TGTGCCAGCAGCGGGGACGGAAGGATCACAGATACGCAGTATTTA.